This T cell receptor beta chain was identified in a study of cytomegalovirus exposure and HLA in healthy donors. This PCR relied on a set of 60 Vbeta primers and 13 Jbeta primers. In the original processing: Tens of millions of unique TCR beta chains, about 10 million of them shared, were counted by a later analysis. The assay was immunoSEQ multiplex PCR, and TCRdb's table has in-frame clones only and misses some. V and J calls and clone size are as listed in that table; D and trimming were resolved from the DNA. The profile shows around 160,000 clones, 60% to 80% of them singletons. Study-level points and caveats: Fewer N-insertions than the approximately 700-donor mean were reportedly shown by an Asian-associated ancestry cluster in a later analysis. Highest at DRB1 and lowest at HLA-C, TCR association rates differed among HLA loci in a later analysis.

This CDR3 region has 13 residues. Germline CDR1 MNHNS, CDR2 SASEGT. The V and J ends lost 4 bases and 5 bases, in that order; junction bases with no gene match: 3. As to this clone: Its antigen is as yet unknown.

The chain carries TRBV6-1 and TRBJ2-7; TRBD1 agrees at 9 bases. This TCR was sampled from a male donor in good health and CMV-seronegative. Specimen: PBMCs. CDR3 residues: CASSAGTGHEQYF. CDR3 nucleotide sequence: TGTGCCAGCAGTGCCGGGACAGGGCACGAGCAGTACTTC.